Described below is a single TCR beta chain sequence and its context. The data belong to a study of Ad26.COV2.S vaccination and SARS-CoV-2 variants. The V and J ends lost 3 bases and 1 base respectively, with 9 bases between them. The V gene's germline CDR1 is SGHTA and CDR2 FQGNSA. The CDR3 sequence is 14 residues long. Repertoires were generated with immunoSEQ multiplex PCR, while TCRdb's copy carries only in-frame clones and drops some. This sample carries about 350,000 clones, about 88% of them seen once, and the ten largest clones take roughly 10%. Sample treatment: approximately 18 received Ad26.COV2.S at low or high dose, single or two shots; several received placebo; per-sample allocation not given. The investigators took samples on day 63 after the first vaccine or placebo injection. Donor was an adult aged 18-55 years in Boston.

V gene TRBV7-2 combines with J gene TRBJ1-1; D possibly corresponds to TRBD1 (6 bases). The sequence was collected from a person between 18 and 60 years old who received the Ad26.COV2.S COVID-19 vaccine or a placebo. The source was peripheral blood, collected in a trial of Ad26.COV2.S vaccine versus placebo. The chain's CDR3 is CASSLTGQNTEAFF. CDR3 coding DNA: TGTGCCAGCAGCTTGACAGGACAGAACACTGAAGCTTTCTTT.